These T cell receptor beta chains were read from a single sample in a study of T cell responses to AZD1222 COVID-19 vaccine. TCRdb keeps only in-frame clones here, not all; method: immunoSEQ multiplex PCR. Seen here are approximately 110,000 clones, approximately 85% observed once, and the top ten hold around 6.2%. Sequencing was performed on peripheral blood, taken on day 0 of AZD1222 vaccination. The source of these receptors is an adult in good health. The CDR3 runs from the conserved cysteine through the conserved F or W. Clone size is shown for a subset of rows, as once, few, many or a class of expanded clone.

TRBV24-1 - CATSAGTGSIGGQFF
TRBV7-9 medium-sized CASSFGGNTEAFF
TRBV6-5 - CASTRGAENTEAFF
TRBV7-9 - CASSRGTGGGSSTDTQYF
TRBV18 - CASSPGLQDTQYF
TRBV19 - CASSRDRGLDEQYF
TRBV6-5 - CASSGQGGNQPQHF
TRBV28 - CASTRGPTLSNEKLFF
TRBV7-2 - CASSSGHTGELFF
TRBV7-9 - CASSSGQGDSYEQYF